This TCR beta chain was retrieved from a study of glioma-infiltrating T cells (TCRdb year 2016). For the study in its entirety: The study sequenced TCR alpha- and beta-chain repertoires from glioma tissue, from non-neoplastic brain tissue and from matched peripheral blood mononuclear cells. To gauge divergence between tissue and blood T-cell populations, every tissue-infiltrating repertoire was compared against the peripheral blood repertoire from the same patient. The paired cohort comprised three low-grade glioma patients, eight or nine primary glioblastoma patients and three non-glioma patients contributing non-neoplastic brain tissue.

The iRepertoire nested amplicon-rescue multiplex PCR (arm-PCR) platform was used to amplify TCR alpha and beta CDR3 regions from RNA. One-step reverse transcription and amplification used roughly 90-400 ng of tissue mRNA or PBMC total RNA as input. Following bead purification, Illumina adapters were added by a secondary multiplex PCR, and libraries between 200 and 400 bp were gel-purified. The libraries contained internal 6-nucleotide barcodes that were used for demultiplexing. Libraries were sequenced on an Illumina MiSeq with 2x220 or 2x250 nucleotide paired-end reads. Per the authors' processing: Paired reads were merged using FLASH 1.2.11 and aligned with BWA-MEM to the GRCh37 human genome, and TRA and TRB reads were then extracted. For V and J assignment, an IMGT-derived reference of cassette sequences and CDR3 motifs that included pseudogenes was used. Three-frame translation of reads was performed, and productive CDR3s were defined as those with a C...FGXG motif and no stop codons. Clonotypes were defined as unique combinations of V-J cassette pair and CDR3 amino acid sequence. Hamming distance filtering was applied to reads, with thresholds set by the sequence error rate of each sample in mapped regions. TCRdb ran its own pipeline on the public reads, namely fastp trimming at Q25 and MiXCR clone calling, and kept in-frame beta chains. Merged by CDR3 protein, the rows form single entries marked with the most common genes and DNA. What appears here as the V and J calls and clone size reflects TCRdb's work, not the paper's. The sample has some 120,000 distinct CDR3 sequences on record, around 23% of them singletons. About 16% of the sample comes from the top ten.

Results the study describes overall, beyond this receptor: Group comparisons were based on small numbers of patients: three non-neoplastic, three low-grade glioma and 7 to 9 glioblastoma patients. VJ-independent divergence between tissue and blood was below expectation in non-neoplastic patients but above expectation in all gliomas, especially low-grade gliomas. Only a very small number of CDR3 sequences turned up in both tissue and blood, a result put down to high CDR3 diversity combined with limited sampling.

Trimming costs V 4 bases and J 2 bases, and their ends lie 15 bases apart. For CDR1 and CDR2, the germline V gene lists LGHNA and YSLEER. The CDR3 has 15 amino acids, counting the end cysteine and phenylalanine. Here the CDR3 DNA is all that survives: 45 bases in frame from base 1. A remark on this clonotype: Its target antigen remains unknown. This may stem from a read error, because a much larger clone lies one nucleotide away.

The chain joins TRBV4-3 to TRBJ2-7, with the D call perhaps TRBD1 or TRBD2, each one matching 6 bases. Material: glioma tissue, nonneoplastic brain tissue, or PBMCs (not recorded which). This TCR derives from a human donor with low-grade glioma or glioblastoma, undergoing nonglioma brain surgery, or in good health (not recorded which). This receptor carries the CDR3 CASSLGAGGTYEQYF. The DNA reads TGCGCCAGCAGCCTGGGGGCAGGCGGGACCTACGAGCAGTACTTC.